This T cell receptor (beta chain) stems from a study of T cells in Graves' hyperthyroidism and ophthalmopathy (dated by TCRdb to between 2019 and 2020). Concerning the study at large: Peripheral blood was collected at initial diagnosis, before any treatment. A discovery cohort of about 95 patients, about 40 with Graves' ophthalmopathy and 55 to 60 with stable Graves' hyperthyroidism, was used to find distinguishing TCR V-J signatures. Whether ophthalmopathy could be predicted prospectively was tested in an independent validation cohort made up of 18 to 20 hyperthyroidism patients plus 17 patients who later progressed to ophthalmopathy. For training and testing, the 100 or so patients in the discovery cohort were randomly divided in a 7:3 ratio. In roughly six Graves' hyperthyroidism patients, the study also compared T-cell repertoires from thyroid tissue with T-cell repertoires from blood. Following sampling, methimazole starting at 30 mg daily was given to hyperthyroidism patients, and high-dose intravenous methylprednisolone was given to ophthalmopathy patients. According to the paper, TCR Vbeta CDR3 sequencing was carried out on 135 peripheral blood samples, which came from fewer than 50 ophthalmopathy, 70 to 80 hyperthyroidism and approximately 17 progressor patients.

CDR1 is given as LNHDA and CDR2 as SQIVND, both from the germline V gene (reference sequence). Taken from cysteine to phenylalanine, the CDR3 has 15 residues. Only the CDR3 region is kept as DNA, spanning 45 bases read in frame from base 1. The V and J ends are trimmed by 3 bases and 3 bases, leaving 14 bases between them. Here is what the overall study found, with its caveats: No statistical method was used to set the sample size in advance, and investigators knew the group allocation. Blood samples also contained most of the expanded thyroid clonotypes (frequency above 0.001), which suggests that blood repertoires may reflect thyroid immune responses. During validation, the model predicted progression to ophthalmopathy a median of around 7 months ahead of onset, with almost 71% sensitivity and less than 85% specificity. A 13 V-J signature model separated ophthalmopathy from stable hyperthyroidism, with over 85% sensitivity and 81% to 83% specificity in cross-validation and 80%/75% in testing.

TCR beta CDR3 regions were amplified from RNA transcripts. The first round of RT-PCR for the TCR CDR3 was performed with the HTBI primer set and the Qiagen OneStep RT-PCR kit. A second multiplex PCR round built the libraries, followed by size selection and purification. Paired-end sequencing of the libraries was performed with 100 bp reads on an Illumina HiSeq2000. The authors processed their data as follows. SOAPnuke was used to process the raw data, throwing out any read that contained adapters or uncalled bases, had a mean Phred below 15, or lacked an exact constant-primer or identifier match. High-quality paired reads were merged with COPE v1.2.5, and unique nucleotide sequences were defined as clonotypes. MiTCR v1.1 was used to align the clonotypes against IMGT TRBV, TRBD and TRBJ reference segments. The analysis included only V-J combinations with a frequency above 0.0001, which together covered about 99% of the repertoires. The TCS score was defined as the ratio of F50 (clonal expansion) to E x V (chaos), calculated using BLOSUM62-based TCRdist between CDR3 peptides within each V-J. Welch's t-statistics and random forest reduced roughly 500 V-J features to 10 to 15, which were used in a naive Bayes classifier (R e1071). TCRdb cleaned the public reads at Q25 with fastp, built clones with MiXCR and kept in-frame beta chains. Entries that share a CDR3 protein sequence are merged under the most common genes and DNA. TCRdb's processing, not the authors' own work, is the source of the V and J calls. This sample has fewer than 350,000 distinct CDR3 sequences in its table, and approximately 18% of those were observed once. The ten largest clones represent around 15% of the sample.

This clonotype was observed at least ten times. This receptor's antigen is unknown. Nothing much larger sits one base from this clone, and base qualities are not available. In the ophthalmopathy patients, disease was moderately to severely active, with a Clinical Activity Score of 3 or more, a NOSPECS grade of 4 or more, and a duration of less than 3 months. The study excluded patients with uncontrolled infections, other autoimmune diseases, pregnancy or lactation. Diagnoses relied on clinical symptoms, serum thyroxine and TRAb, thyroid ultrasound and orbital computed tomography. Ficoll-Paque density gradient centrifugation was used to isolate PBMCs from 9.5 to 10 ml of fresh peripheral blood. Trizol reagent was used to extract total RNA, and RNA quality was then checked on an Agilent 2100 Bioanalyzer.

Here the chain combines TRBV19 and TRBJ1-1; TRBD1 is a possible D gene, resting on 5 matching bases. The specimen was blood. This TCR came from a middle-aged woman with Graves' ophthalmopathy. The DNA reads TGTGCCAGTAGTATGCTGGGGCGCGGGGACACTGAAGCTTTCTTT. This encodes CASSMLGRGDTEAFF. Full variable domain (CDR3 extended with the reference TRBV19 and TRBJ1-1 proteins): DGGITQSPKYLFRKEGQNVTLSCEQNLNHDAMYWYRQDPGQGLRLIYYSQIVNDFQKGDIAEGYSVSREKKESFPLTVTSAQKNPTAFYLCASSMLGRGDTEAFFGQGTRLTVV.